The 5 T cell receptor beta chains below come from one sample, sequenced in a study of blood T cell repertoires in COVID-19. Measured with immunoSEQ multiplex PCR; TCRdb has only the in-frame clones, and not every one. The sample has approximately 250,000 clones, about 86% seen once. The sequenced sample was PBMCs or T cells enriched from blood (not recorded which). The receptors derive from a man between 25 and 39 years old with acute COVID-19.

V and J are TRBV11-3 and TRBJ2-3; TRBD1 aligns across 7 bases. Germline CDR1 and CDR2: SGHNT and YENEEA. V lost 5 bases and J lost 1; bases outside the gene matches: 6. This CDR3 region has 15 residues. The CDR3 DNA follows: TGTGCCAGCAGCCAGGGGGTGGCCGGCACAGATACGCAGTATTTT. Protein sequence: CASSQGVAGTDTQYF.

About this clone: The sample contains more than one DNA sequence encoding this CDR3. The chain joins TRBV18 to TRBJ2-7, with 8 bases identical to TRBD1. The CDR3 loop spans 14 amino acids. The V gene's germline CDR1 is KGHSH and CDR2 LQKENI. V lost 3 bases, J lost 4 bases, and 5 bases stayed unmatched. The CDR3 protein is CASSPRQGTYEQYV. The CDR3 nucleotides read TGTGCCAGCTCACCGCGACAGGGGACTTACGAGCAGTACGTC.

The V call is TRBV6-5, the J call TRBJ1-4; 10 bases fit TRBD1. In germline, CDR1 is MNHEY, CDR2 SVGAGI. There are 15 residues in the CDR3. V lost 5 bases, J lost 5 bases, and 5 bases stayed unmatched. The chain's CDR3 is CASSRQGALNEKLFF. In DNA, the CDR3 is TGTGCCAGCAGTAGACAGGGGGCGCTAAATGAAAAACTGTTTTTT.

The CDR3 sequence: CATSDRDRYYGYTF. In nucleotides, the CDR3 is TGTGCCACCAGTGATAGGGACAGATATTATGGCTACACCTTC. This chain connects TRBV24-1 to TRBJ1-2; TRBD1 matches 7 bases. The germline V gene encodes CDR1 KGHDR and CDR2 SFDVKD. The CDR3 covers 14 residues. The junction had 5 bases not matched to a gene; V was cut back by 3 bases and J by 5 bases.

J is TRBJ1-5 and V is TRBV30; D ambiguous. Germline V gene data show CDR1 as GTSNPN and CDR2 as SVGIG (reference sequence). The CDR3 sequence is 16 residues long. Trimming removed 1 base at V and 4 bases at J, with 17 bases between. The CDR3 region has the DNA TGTGCCTGGAGTGCGCCAGGCACAAACCTAAATCAGCCCCAGCATTTT. Its translation is CAWSAPGTNLNQPQHF.